This passage covers 3 T cell receptor beta chains from one sample sequenced in a study of blood T cell repertoires in COVID-19. Generated by immunoSEQ multiplex PCR, the TCRdb table keeps only in-frame clones and is missing some. This table holds 180,000 or so clones, about 90% found once. Sequencing input: peripheral blood. The receptors here all came from a man between 50 and 59 years old with acute or convalescent COVID-19.

The chain recombines TRBV27 with TRBJ2-7; 7 bases match TRBD2. Germline V CDR1 and CDR2: MNHEY, SMNVEV (reference sequence). The CDR3 is 15 residues long. V was clipped by 6 bases and J by 9 bases; unmatched bases: 17. The CDR3 DNA reads as TGTGCCAGCAGCCCGGGACTACATCTCCTACGAGGGCAGTACTTC. Amino acid sequence: CASSPGLHLLRGQYF.

V and J are TRBV5-8 and TRBJ2-7, with 10 bases identical to TRBD1. Looked up from germline, CDR1 is SGHTS and CDR2 is YDEGEE. The CDR3 consists of 13 residues. The V segment lost 4 bases and the J segment 6 bases; nucleotides outside the gene matches: 4. CDR3: CASSRQGAGEQYF. DNA of the CDR3: TGTGCCAGCAGCCGACAGGGGGCAGGCGAGCAGTACTTC.

J is TRBJ1-6 and V is TRBV6-1; the match to TRBD1 covers 9 bases. J gave up 8 bases and V 1 base, and 12 bases lay outside the gene matches. The CDR3 has 18 residues. Germline CDR1 is MNHNS and CDR2 is SASEGT. Here the CDR3 reads CASSEDVGRGQGYSPLHF. DNA of the CDR3: TGTGCCAGCAGTGAAGACGTTGGGCGGGGACAGGGTTATTCACCCCTCCACTTT.